This T cell receptor (beta chain) comes out of a study of Ad26.COV2.S vaccination and SARS-CoV-2 variants. Study-wide background: The donor participated in the COV1001 trial, in its Ad26.COV2.S arm. In the study, Ad26.COV2.S was injected intramuscularly once, or twice 56 days apart.

Treatment: roughly 18 received Ad26.COV2.S at low or high dose, single or two shots; several received placebo; per-sample allocation not given. The samples were gathered on day 63 after the first injection of vaccine or placebo. This clone was found once. Antigen unknown. Study-level results: In vaccinated individuals, spike-specific CD8+ and CD4+ T cell responses reportedly displayed substantial breadth.

Data came from immunoSEQ multiplex PCR; TCRdb stores just in-frame clones and leaves some out. The sample lists over 350,000 clones, approximately 90% occurring once. Here the sequenced sample was peripheral blood, taken in a trial of Ad26.COV2.S vaccine versus placebo. This TCR was recovered from a person between 18 and 59 years old who received the Ad26.COV2.S COVID-19 vaccine or a placebo.

The CDR3, as DNA: TGCAGCGTTGTGGACAGATCTAATGAAAAACTGTTTTTT. Translating it yields CSVVDRSNEKLFF. The chain uses TRBV29-1 and TRBJ1-4; D might be TRBD1 (6 bases). Trimming took off 4 bases at V and 3 bases at J, with 9 bases between the two ends. CDR3 size: 13 residues. CDR1 SQVTM and CDR2 ANQGSEA come from the germline V gene.